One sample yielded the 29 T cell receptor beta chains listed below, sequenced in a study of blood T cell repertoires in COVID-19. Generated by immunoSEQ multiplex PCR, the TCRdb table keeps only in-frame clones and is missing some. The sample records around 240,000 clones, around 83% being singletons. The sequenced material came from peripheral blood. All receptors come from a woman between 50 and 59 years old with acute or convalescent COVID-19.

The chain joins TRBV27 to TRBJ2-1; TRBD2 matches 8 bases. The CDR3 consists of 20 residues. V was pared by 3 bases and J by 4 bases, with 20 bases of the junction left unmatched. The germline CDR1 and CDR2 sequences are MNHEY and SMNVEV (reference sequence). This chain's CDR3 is CASSFRTHTGLAEKYNEQFF. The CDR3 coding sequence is TGTGCCAGCAGTTTCCGAACTCATACCGGACTAGCAGAAAAGTACAATGAGCAGTTCTTC.

CDR3 amino acids: CASSLGQAPNTGELFF. The CDR3 nucleotides are TGTGCCAGCAGCTTAGGACAGGCGCCGAACACCGGGGAGCTGTTTTTT. The genes are TRBV7-9 and TRBJ2-2; D might be TRBD1 (6 bases). V was clipped by 1 base and J by 0 bases, with 9 bases between them. The CDR3 has 16 residues. CDR1 SEHNR and CDR2 FQNEAQ come from the germline V gene (reference sequence).

The CDR3 region has the DNA TGTGCCAGTAGGACAACAGGGGGCACTACCAATGAGCAGTTCTTC. Its translation: CASRTTGGTTNEQFF. The chain links TRBV19 to TRBJ2-1; 9 nucleotides agree with TRBD1. The CDR3 is 15 amino acids. CDR1 and CDR2 from the germline V gene are LNHDA and SQIVND (reference sequence). V was clipped by 6 bases and J by 6 bases; unmatched bases: 9.

CDR3 coding DNA: TGTGCCAGCACTGGATCGGGAGGGCCTTCCTACAATGAGCAGTTCTTC. Translating it yields CASTGSGGPSYNEQFF. The chain recombines TRBV7-9 with TRBJ2-1; 8 nucleotides align to TRBD2. Germline V gene sequence: CDR1 SEHNR, CDR2 FQNEAQ (reference sequence). The CDR3 has 16 residues. The V and J ends lost 7 bases and 1 base, in that order; junction bases with no gene match: 9.

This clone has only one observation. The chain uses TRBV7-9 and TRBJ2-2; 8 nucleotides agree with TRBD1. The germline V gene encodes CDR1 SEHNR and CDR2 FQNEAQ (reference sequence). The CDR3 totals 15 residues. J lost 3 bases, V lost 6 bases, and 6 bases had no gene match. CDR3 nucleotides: TGTGCCAGCAGGCGACAGGGGCGGCACACCGGGGAGCTGTTTTTT. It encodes CASRRQGRHTGELFF.

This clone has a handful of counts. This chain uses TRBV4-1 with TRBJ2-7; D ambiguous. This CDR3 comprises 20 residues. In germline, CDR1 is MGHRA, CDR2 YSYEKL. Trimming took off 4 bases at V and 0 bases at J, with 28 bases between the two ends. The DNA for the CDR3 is TGCGCCAGCAGCCCCCAAATTACAGCCTACTTAACGCCCTCCTCCTACGAGCAGTACTTC. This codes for CASSPQITAYLTPSSYEQYF.

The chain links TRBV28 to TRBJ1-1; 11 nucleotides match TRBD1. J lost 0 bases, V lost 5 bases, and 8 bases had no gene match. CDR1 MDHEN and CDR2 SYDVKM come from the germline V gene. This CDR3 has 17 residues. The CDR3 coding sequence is TGTGCCAGCAGTCCCTCCGGGACAGGGGGAGTGAACACTGAAGCTTTCTTT. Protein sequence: CASSPSGTGGVNTEAFF.

CDR3 nucleotides: TGTGCCAGTAGTTTGTACAGGGGACAAGGTGAGCAGTTCTTC. Translation: CASSLYRGQGEQFF. The chain uses TRBV19 and TRBJ2-1; 7 bases map to TRBD1. This CDR3 is built from 14 residues. CDR1 and CDR2 (germline): LNHDA, SQIVND (reference sequence). J was trimmed by 9 bases and V by 5 bases; bases with no gene match: 10.

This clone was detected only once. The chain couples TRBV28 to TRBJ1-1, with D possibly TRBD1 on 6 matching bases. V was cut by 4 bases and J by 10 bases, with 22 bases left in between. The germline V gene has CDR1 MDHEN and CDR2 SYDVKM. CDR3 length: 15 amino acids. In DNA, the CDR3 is TGTGCCAGCAGTTCAGCCGGGACATCACTCCATGCAGCTTTCTTT. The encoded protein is CASSSAGTSLHAAFF.

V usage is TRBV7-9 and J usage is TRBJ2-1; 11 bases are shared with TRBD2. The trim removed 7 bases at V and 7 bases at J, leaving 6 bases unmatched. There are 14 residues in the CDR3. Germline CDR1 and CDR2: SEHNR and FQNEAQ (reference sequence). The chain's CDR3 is CASTTLAGENEQFF. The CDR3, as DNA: TGTGCCAGCACCACACTAGCGGGAGAAAATGAGCAGTTCTTC. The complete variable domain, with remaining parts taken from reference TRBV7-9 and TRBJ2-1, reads DTGVSQNPRHKITKRGQNVTFRCDPISEHNRLYWYRQTLGQGPEFLTYFQNEAQLEKSRLLSDRFSAERPKGSFSTLEIQRTEQGDSAMYLCASTTLAGENEQFFGPGTRLTVL.

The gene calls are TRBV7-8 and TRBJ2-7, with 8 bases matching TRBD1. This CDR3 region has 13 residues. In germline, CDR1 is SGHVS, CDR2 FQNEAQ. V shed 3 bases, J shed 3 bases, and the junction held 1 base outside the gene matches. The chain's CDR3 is CASSLTGDYEQYF. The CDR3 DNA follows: TGTGCCAGCAGCTTGACAGGGGACTACGAGCAGTACTTC.

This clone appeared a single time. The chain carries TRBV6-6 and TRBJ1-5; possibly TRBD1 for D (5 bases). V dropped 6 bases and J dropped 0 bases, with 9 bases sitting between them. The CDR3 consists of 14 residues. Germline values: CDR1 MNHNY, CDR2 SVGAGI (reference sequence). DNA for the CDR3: TGTGCCAGCAGGTCCAGGGATAGCAATCAGCCCCAGCATTTT. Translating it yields CASRSRDSNQPQHF.

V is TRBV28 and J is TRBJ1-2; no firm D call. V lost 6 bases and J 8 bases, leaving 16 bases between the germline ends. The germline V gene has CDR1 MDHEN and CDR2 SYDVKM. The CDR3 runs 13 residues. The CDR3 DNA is TGTGCCAGCAGAATCCGGGCGGGTTTAGGCTACACCTTC. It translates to CASRIRAGLGYTF.

CDR3 DNA: TGTGCCAGCAGCTCGTCACAGGATCCTAATGAAAAACTGTTTTTT. This translates into CASSSSQDPNEKLFF. The chain is built from TRBV7-2 and TRBJ1-4; TRBD1 is a possible D gene (5 bases). The length of the CDR3 is 15 residues. The ends were cut back, 4 bases at V and 3 bases at J, with 12 bases in the middle. Germline lookup yields CDR1 SGHTA and CDR2 FQGNSA. Supplemented by reference TRBV7-2 and TRBJ1-4, the full variable domain reads GAGVSQSPSNKVTEKGKDVELRCDPISGHTALYWYRQSLGQGLEFLIYFQGNSAPDKSGLPSDRFSAERTGGSVSTLTIQRTQQEDSAVYLCASSSSQDPNEKLFFGSGTQLSVL.

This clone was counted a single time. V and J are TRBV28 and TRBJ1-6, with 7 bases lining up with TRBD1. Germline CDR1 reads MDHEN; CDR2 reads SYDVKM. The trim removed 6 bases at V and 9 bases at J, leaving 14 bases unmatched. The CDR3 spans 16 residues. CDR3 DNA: TGTGCCAGCAGACCTCCCACCGGGACAGCAGGTTCACCCCTCCACTTT. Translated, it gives CASRPPTGTAGSPLHF.

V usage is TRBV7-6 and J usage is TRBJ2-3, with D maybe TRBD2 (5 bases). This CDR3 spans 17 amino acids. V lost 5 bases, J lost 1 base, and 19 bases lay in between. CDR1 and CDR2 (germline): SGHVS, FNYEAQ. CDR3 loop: CASSVDMLGSGTDTQYF. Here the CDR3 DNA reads TGTGCCAGCAGCGTTGACATGCTGGGGAGTGGCACAGATACGCAGTATTTT.

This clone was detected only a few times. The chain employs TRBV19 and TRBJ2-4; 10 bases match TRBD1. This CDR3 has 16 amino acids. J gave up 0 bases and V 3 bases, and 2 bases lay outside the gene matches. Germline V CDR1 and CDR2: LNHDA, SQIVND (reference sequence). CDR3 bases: TGTGCCAGTAGTATGACAGGGGGCGAAGCCAAAAACATTCAGTACTTC. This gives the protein CASSMTGGEAKNIQYF.

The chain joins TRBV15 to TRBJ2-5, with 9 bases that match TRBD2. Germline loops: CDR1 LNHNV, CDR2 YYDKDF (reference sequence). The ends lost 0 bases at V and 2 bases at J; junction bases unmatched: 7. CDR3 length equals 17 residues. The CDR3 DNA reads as TGTGCCACCAGCAGAGAGGTTAGCGGGAGTGGGCAAGAGACCCAGTACTTC. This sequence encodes CATSREVSGSGQETQYF. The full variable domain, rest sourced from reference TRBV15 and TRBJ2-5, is DAMVIQNPRYQVTQFGKPVTLSCSQTLNHNVMYWYQQKSSQAPKLLFHYYDKDFNNEADTPDNFQSRRPNTSFCFLDIRSPGLGDTAMYLCATSREVSGSGQETQYFGPGTRLLVL.

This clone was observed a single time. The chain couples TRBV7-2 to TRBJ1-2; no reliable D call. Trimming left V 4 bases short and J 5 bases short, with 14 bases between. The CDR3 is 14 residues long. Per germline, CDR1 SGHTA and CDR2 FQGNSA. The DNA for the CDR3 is TGTGCCAGCAGCTCTGATAGTGGGAGGTATGGCTACACCTTC. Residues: CASSSDSGRYGYTF.

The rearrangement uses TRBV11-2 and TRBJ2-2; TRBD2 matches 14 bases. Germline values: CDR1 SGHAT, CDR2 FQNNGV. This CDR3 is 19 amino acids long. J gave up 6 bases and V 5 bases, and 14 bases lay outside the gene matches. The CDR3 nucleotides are TGTGCCAGCAGCCCCTACATACCGACTAGCGGGGGGGCCTCCGGGGAGCTGTTTTTT. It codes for CASSPYIPTSGGASGELFF.

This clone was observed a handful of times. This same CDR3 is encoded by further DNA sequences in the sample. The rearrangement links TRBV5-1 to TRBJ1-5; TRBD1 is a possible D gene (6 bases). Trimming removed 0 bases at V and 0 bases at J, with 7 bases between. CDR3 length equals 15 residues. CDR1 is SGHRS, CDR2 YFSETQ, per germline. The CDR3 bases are TGCGCCAGCAGCTTGGCAGGGGATAGCAATCAGCCCCAGCATTTT. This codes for CASSLAGDSNQPQHF.

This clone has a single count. The CDR3 protein is CASSLDARVGSPLHF. In nucleotides, the CDR3 is TGCGCCAGCAGCTTGGATGCCAGGGTTGGGTCACCCCTCCACTTT. V usage is TRBV5-1 and J usage is TRBJ1-6, with a tentative D call TRBD1 (5 bases). Between the trimmed V and J ends, which lost 0 bases and 10 bases, there was a span of 14 bases. Germline CDR1 SGHRS, CDR2 YFSETQ. This CDR3 is 15 amino acids long.

In DNA form, the CDR3 reads TGTGCCAGCAGCACGAACACCGGGGAGCTGTTTTTT. Amino acids: CASSTNTGELFF. This chain uses TRBV27 with TRBJ2-2; no clear D gene. The V end lost 6 bases, the J end lost 0 bases, and 2 bases lay between the germline ends. The CDR3 is 12 amino acids. Per germline, CDR1 MNHEY and CDR2 SMNVEV (reference sequence).

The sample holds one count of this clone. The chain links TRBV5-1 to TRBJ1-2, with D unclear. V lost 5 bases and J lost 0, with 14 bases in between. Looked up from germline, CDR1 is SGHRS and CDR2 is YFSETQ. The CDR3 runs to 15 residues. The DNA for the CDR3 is TGCGCCAGCAGGACGTCCGGGGAAGCTAACTATGGCTACACCTTC. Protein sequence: CASRTSGEANYGYTF.

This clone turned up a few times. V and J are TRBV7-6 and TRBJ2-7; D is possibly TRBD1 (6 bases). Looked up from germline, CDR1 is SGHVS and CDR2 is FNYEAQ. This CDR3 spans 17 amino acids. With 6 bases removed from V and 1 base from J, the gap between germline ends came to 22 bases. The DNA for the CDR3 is TGTGCCAGCAGTTCCTTCATCTCCGGGACACCATCCTACGAGCAGTACTTC. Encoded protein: CASSSFISGTPSYEQYF.

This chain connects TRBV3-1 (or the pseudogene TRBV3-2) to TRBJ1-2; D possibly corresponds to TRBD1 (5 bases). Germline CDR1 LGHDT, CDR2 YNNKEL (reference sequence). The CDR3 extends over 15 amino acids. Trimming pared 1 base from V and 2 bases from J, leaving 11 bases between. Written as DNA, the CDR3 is TGTGCCAGCAGCCAAGCACCAGGGATCAACTATGGCTACACCTTC. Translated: CASSQAPGINYGYTF.

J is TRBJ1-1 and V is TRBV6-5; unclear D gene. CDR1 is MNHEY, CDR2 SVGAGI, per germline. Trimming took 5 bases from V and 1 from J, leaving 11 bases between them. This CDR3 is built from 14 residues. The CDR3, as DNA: TGTGCCAGCAGTCCACCCACAGAGAACACTGAAGCTTTCTTT. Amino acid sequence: CASSPPTENTEAFF.

The CDR3 protein is CASSRLGDQPQHF. DNA of the CDR3: TGTGCCAGCTCACGACTGGGAGATCAGCCCCAGCATTTT. The chain carries TRBV18 and TRBJ1-5, with no clear D. Trimming removed 4 bases from V and 5 bases from J, with 9 bases in between. The CDR3 contains 13 residues. The germline CDR1 and CDR2 sequences are KGHSH and LQKENI.

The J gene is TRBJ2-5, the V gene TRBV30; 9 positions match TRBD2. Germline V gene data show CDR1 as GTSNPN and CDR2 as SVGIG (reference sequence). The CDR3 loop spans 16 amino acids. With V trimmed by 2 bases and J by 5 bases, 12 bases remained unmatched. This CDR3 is CAWSTESGRYGETQYF. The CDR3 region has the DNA TGTGCCTGGAGTACTGAGAGCGGGAGGTATGGGGAGACCCAGTACTTC.